The rows below give T cell receptor beta chains drawn from one sample of a study of T cells in Graves' hyperthyroidism and ophthalmopathy. TCRdb itself ran the multiplex PCR reads through MiXCR, one entry per CDR3 protein. This repertoire shows hundreds of thousands of distinct CDR3 sequences, less than 25% found once; its top ten account for roughly a third. Specimen: blood. The source is a man aged 25-45 years with Graves' ophthalmopathy. Both conserved end residues are part of each CDR3. The D gene is left open where the match is weak. The listing skips clone size in some rows; elsewhere it reads once, few, many or a size class.

>TRBV11-3|.|few|TRBJ2-1
TGTGCCAGCAGCTCAGTGGGAAGCTCCTACAATGAGCAGTTCTTC
CASSSVGSSYNEQFF
>TRBV24-1|.|.|TRBJ1-5
TGTGCCACCAGTGAGGCAGGGGATCAGCCCCAGCATTTT
CATSEAGDQPQHF
>TRBV18|.|few|TRBJ2-1
TGTGCCAGCTCACCACCGCGTTACCCTAATGAGCAGTTCTTC
CASSPPRYPNEQFF
>TRBV7-2|.|many|TRBJ2-1
TGTGCCAGCAGCTTATTCCGTCGCTCCTACAATGAGCAGTTCTTC
CASSLFRRSYNEQFF
>TRBV6-9|.|few|TRBJ1-1
TGTGCCAGCAAGTTGGGGTACACTGAAGCTTTCTTT
CASKLGYTEAFF
>TRBV6-1|.|many|TRBJ1-5
TGTGCCAGCAGTGTGTCCGGACAGAACAATCAGCCCCAGCATTTT
CASSVSGQNNQPQHF
>TRBV3-1|.|many|TRBJ1-1
TGTGCCAGCGGCCAGGGGATGAACACTGAAGCTTTCTTT
CASGQGMNTEAFF
>TRBV11-2|TRBD2|many|TRBJ2-1
TGTGCCAGCAGCCCTCTGACTAGCGGGACTGAGCAGTTCTTC
CASSPLTSGTEQFF
>TRBV7-9|TRBD2|many|TRBJ2-1
TGTGCCAGCAGCTCTTATAGCGGGAGGGTGGATGAGCAGTTCTTC
CASSSYSGRVDEQFF
>TRBV2|.|.|TRBJ2-7
TGTGCCAGCAGTGAGGGGGCCCTCTCCTACGAGCAGTACTTC
CASSEGALSYEQYF
>TRBV9|TRBD1|few|TRBJ2-3
TGTGCCAGCAGCGTAAGAGGGGGCTTCGCAGATACGCAGTATTTT
CASSVRGGFADTQYF
>TRBV12-3/TRBV12-4|.|.|TRBJ1-2
TGTGCCAGCAGTGACCCGGTGGCAGATAACTATGGCTACACCTTC
CASSDPVADNYGYTF
>TRBV12-3/TRBV12-4|.|many|TRBJ1-5
TGTGCCAGCAGTTCCTACTTTGGGGCTGGGCAGCCCCAGCATTTT
CASSSYFGAGQPQHF
>TRBV11-3|TRBD2|.|TRBJ2-1
TGTGCCAGCAGCTTTAGCGGGAGGGGGGGTGAGCAGTTCTTC
CASSFSGRGGEQFF
>TRBV25-1|TRBD2|few|TRBJ2-7
TGTGCCAGCAGTGGAAACCCCGAAGGGACTAGCGTTTACGAGCAGTACTTC
CASSGNPEGTSVYEQYF
>TRBV4-3|.|.|TRBJ1-1
TGCGCCAGCAGCCAAGAGGGGGCAGGGGAGAACACTGAAGCTTTCTTT
CASSQEGAGENTEAFF
>TRBV20-1|TRBD1|.|TRBJ1-2
TGCAGTGCTAGACCAGACAGGGTCTATGGCTACACCTTC
CSARPDRVYGYTF
>TRBV20-1|.|few|TRBJ1-1
TGCAGTGCTAGAGATCGGGGGCGGAGGCGAGGAATGAACACTGAAGCTTTCTTT
CSARDRGRRRGMNTEAFF
>TRBV6-5|.|.|TRBJ1-1
TGTGCCAGCAGTTACTCGAAAAGGGGCACTGAAGCTTTCTTT
CASSYSKRGTEAFF
>TRBV6-5|TRBD2|.|TRBJ2-7
TGTGCCAGCAGTTACGGGACTACCTACTACGAGCAGTACTTC
CASSYGTTYYEQYF
>TRBV6-1|.|.|TRBJ2-7
TGTGCCAGCAGTCCAGTAGCGCCCACCTACGAGCAGTACTTC
CASSPVAPTYEQYF
>TRBV28|TRBD1|.|TRBJ1-5
TGTGCCAGCAGTTCGGGGACAGGGAGCGGTCAGCCCCAGCATTTT
CASSSGTGSGQPQHF
>TRBV30|TRBD1|many|TRBJ2-4
TGTGCCTGGAGTACTGGACAGGGGATCGCGAAAAACATTCAGTACTTC
CAWSTGQGIAKNIQYF
>TRBV5-6|.|.|TRBJ2-5
TGTGCCAGCAGCTTGTTTAATGGTCGAGTAGAGACCCAGTACTTC
CASSLFNGRVETQYF
>TRBV30|.|many|TRBJ2-1
TGTGCCTGGAGTGTAATAGGGAATGAGCAGTTCTTC
CAWSVIGNEQFF
>TRBV30|.|many|TRBJ1-4
TGTGCCTGGTGCAAGCCCTCAGGGTCGGGGGAAAAACTGTTTTTT
CAWCKPSGSGEKLFF
>TRBV20-1|TRBD2|.|TRBJ2-1
TGCAGTGCTAAACCAGGACTAGCGGGGGCCTACAATGAGCAGTTCTTC
CSAKPGLAGAYNEQFF